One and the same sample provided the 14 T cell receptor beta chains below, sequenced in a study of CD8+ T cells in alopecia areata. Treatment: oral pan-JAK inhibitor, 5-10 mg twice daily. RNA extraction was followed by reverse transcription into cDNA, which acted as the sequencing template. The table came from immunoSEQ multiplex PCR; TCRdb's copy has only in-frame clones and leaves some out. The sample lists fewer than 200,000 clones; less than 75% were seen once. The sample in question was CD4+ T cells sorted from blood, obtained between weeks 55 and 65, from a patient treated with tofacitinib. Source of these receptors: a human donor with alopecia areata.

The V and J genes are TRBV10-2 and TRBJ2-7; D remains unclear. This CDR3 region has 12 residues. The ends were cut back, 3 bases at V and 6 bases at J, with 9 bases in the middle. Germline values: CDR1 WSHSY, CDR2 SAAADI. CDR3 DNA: TGCGCCAGCAGTGATTCTGGGATCGAGCAGTACTTC. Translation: CASSDSGIEQYF.

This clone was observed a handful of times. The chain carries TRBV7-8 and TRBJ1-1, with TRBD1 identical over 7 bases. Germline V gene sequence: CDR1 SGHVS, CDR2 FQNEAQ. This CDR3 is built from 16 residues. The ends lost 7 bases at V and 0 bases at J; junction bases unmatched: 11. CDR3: CASTYSRDSMNTEAFF. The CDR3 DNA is TGTGCCAGCACCTACTCCCGGGACAGCATGAACACTGAAGCTTTCTTT.

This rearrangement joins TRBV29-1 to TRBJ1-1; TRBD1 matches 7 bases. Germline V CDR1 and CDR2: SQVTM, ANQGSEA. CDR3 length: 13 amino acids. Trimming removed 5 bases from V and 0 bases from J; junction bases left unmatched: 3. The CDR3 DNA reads TGCAGCGTTATGACAGGGATGAACACTGAAGCTTTCTTT. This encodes CSVMTGMNTEAFF.

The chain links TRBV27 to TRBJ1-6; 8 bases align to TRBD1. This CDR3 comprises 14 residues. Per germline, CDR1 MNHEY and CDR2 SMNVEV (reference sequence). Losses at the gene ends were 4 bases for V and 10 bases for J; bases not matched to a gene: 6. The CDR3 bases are TGTGCCAGCAGTTCCACAGGGGGAATCTCACCCCTCCACTTT. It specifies CASSSTGGISPLHF.

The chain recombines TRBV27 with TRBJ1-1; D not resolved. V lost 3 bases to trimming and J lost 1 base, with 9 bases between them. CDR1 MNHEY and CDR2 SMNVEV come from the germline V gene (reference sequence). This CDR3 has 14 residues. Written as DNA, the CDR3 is TGTGCCAGCAGTTTGAGGGAGCCGAACACTGAAGCTTTCTTT. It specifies CASSLREPNTEAFF.

CDR3 loop: CASSVGLINSGANVLTF. CDR3 DNA sequence: TGTGCCAGCAGCGTAGGACTAATAAACTCTGGGGCCAACGTCCTGACTTTC. The rearrangement links TRBV9 to TRBJ2-6; tentatively, D is TRBD2 (5 bases). CDR3 length: 17 amino acids. V lost 0 bases to trimming and J lost 0 bases, with 10 bases between them. The germline V gene has CDR1 SGDLS and CDR2 YYNGEE. The full variable domain, in which reference TRBV9 and TRBJ2-6 provide the parts outside the CDR3, is DSGVTQTPKHLITATGQRVTLRCSPRSGDLSVYWYQQSLDQGLQFLIQYYNGEERAKGNILERFSAQQFPDLHSELNLSSLELGDSALYFCASSVGLINSGANVLTFGAGSRLTVL.

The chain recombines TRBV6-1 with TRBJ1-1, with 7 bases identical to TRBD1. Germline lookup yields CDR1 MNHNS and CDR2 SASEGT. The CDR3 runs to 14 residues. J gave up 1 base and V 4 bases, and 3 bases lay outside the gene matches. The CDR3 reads CASSVRQGNTEAFF. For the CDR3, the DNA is TGTGCCAGCAGTGTGCGACAGGGGAACACTGAAGCTTTCTTT.

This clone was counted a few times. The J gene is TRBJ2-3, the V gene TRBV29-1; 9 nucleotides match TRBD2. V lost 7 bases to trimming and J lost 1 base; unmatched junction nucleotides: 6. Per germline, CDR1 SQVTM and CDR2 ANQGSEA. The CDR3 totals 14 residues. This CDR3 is CSADSGGGTDTQYF. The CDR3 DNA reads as TGCAGCGCAGATAGCGGGGGAGGCACAGATACGCAGTATTTT.

In DNA form, the CDR3 reads TGCGCCAGCAGCACCGACACCGCAGGGACCCAGTACTTC. It translates to CASSTDTAGTQYF. V usage is TRBV5-1 and J usage is TRBJ2-5; D remains unclear. The CDR3 covers 13 residues. In germline, CDR1 is SGHRS, CDR2 YFSETQ. V lost 4 bases and J 7 bases, leaving 14 bases between the germline ends.

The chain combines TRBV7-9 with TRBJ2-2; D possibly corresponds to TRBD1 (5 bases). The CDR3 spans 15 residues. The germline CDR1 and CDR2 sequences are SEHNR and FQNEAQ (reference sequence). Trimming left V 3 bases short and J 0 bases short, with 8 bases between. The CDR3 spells CASSFRGANTGELFF. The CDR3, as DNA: TGTGCCAGCAGCTTTAGGGGCGCGAACACCGGGGAGCTGTTTTTT.

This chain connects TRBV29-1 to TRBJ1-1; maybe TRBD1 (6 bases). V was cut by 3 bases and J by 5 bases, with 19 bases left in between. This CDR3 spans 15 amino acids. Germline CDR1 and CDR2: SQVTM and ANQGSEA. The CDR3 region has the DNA TGCAGCGTTGAGCCCCGACCCGCAGGGGTTACTGAAGCTTTCTTT. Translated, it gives CSVEPRPAGVTEAFF.

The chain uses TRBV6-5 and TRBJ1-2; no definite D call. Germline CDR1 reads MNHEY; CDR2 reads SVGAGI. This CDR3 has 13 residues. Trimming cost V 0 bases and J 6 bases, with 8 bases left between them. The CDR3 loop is CASSYSRHDGYTF. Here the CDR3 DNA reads TGTGCCAGCAGTTACTCGAGACACGATGGCTACACCTTC.

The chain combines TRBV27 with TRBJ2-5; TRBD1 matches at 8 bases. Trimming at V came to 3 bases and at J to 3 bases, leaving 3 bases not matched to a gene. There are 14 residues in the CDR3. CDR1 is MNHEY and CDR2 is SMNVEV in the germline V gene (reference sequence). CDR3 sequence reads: CASSFRGLKETQYF. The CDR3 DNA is TGTGCCAGCAGTTTCAGGGGGCTAAAAGAGACCCAGTACTTC.

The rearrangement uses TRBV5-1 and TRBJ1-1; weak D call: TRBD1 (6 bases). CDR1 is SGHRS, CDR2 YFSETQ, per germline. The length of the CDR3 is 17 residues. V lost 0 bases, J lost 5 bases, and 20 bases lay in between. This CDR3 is CASSLARGSSVRTEAFF. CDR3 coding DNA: TGCGCCAGCAGCTTGGCTAGGGGGTCTTCCGTACGTACTGAAGCTTTCTTT.